The clone carrying this T cell receptor beta chain was counted ten times or more. Hyperthyroidism had been newly diagnosed in patients aged 18 to 65, and its duration was under 2 months. RNA transcripts gave rise to amplified TCR beta CDR3 regions. First-round RT-PCR with HTBI primers amplified the TCR CDR3 region. TCRdb called the multiplex PCR reads again in MiXCR, with one record for every CDR3 protein. In the table there are roughly 330,000 distinct CDR3 sequences, around 17% of which are singletons. This sample stems from a study of T cells in Graves' hyperthyroidism and ophthalmopathy. With 2 bases removed from V and 5 bases from J, the gap between germline ends came to 6 bases. The CDR3 runs 13 residues. Germline CDR1 is SGHAT and CDR2 is FQNNGV.

V and J are TRBV11-2 and TRBJ2-2, with a tentative D call TRBD1 (5 bases). Material for sequencing was blood. This clonotype was obtained from a young man with Graves' hyperthyroidism. CDR3 coding DNA: TGTGCCAGCAGCTTACAGGGAACCGGGGAGCTGTTTTTT. It yields the protein CASSLQGTGELFF. The complete variable domain, with remaining parts taken from reference TRBV11-2 and TRBJ2-2, reads EAGVAQSPRYKIIEKRQSVAFWCNPISGHATLYWYQQILGQGPKLLIQFQNNGVVDDSQLPKDRFSAERLKGVDSTLKIQPAKLEDSAVYLCASSLQGTGELFFGEGSRLTVL.